The rows below give T cell receptor beta chains drawn from one sample of a study of T cell repertoires in cytomegalovirus infection. For these receptors, no antigen is known. TCRdb passed the reads through MiXCR, listing each CDR3 protein once. The repertoire holds hundreds of thousands of distinct CDR3 sequences, with approximately 46% as singletons. This specimen consisted of cultured PBMCs, obtained from culture after CMV antigen stimulation. The receptors derive from a human donor in good health (CMV status not recorded). Some clones in this sample may be carry-over from other donors' samples. CDR3s include the opening cysteine and the closing phenylalanine or tryptophan. A D gene is named only where the DNA matches it firmly. Clone size is stated in some rows and not others, as once, few, many or a class when expanded.

abundance: NA
v_gene: TRBV7-2
d_gene: NA
j_gene: TRBJ2-2
CDR3aa: CASSTGGGLAWTGELFF
CDR3nt: TGTGCCAGCAGCACAGGGGGAGGGCTAGCCTGGACCGGGGAGCTGTTTTTT

abundance: NA
v_gene: TRBV6-7
d_gene: TRBD1
j_gene: TRBJ2-6
CDR3aa: CASSWIQGQGALGANVLTF
CDR3nt: TGTGCCAGCAGTTGGATTCAGGGACAGGGGGCGCTGGGGGCCAACGTCCTGACTTTC

abundance: NA
v_gene: TRBV11-2
d_gene: NA
j_gene: TRBJ2-7
CDR3aa: CASSIWSYEQYF
CDR3nt: TGTGCCAGCAGCATTTGGAGTTATGAGCAGTACTTC

abundance: few
v_gene: TRBV7-2
d_gene: TRBD2
j_gene: TRBJ2-1
CDR3aa: CASSPQGGSWGNEQFF
CDR3nt: TGTGCCAGCAGCCCCCAGGGAGGGAGCTGGGGCAATGAGCAGTTCTTC

abundance: few
v_gene: TRBV10-3
d_gene: TRBD1
j_gene: TRBJ1-5
CDR3aa: CAISQHRDRGHYSNQPQHF
CDR3nt: TGTGCCATCAGTCAACACCGGGACAGGGGGCATTATAGCAATCAGCCCCAGCATTTT

abundance: NA
v_gene: TRBV7-2
d_gene: NA
j_gene: TRBJ2-1
CDR3aa: CASSLMGSEPFF
CDR3nt: TGTGCCAGCAGCCTCATGGGGAGCGAACCGTTCTTC

abundance: NA
v_gene: TRBV6-5
d_gene: TRBD2
j_gene: TRBJ2-1
CDR3aa: CASSYDGTSSYNEQFF
CDR3nt: TGTGCCAGCAGTTACGACGGGACTAGCTCCTACAATGAGCAGTTCTTC

abundance: many
v_gene: TRBV7-2
d_gene: TRBD1
j_gene: TRBJ1-4
CDR3aa: CASSKTGSNEKLFF
CDR3nt: TGTGCCAGCAGCAAGACAGGGTCGAATGAAAAACTGTTTTTT

abundance: NA
v_gene: TRBV4-1
d_gene: NA
j_gene: TRBJ2-2
CDR3aa: CASSEYAGELFF
CDR3nt: TGCGCCAGCAGCGAATATGCCGGGGAGCTGTTTTTT

abundance: many
v_gene: TRBV7-2
d_gene: NA
j_gene: TRBJ1-5
CDR3aa: CASSFRGGAQTPQHF
CDR3nt: TGTGCCAGCAGCTTTCGTGGGGGGGCGCAGACGCCCCAGCATTTT

abundance: NA
v_gene: TRBV12-3/TRBV12-4
d_gene: TRBD2
j_gene: TRBJ2-1
CDR3aa: CASSLAGAGGPNEQFF
CDR3nt: TGTGCCAGCAGTTTAGCAGGAGCGGGAGGGCCAAATGAGCAGTTCTTC

abundance: few
v_gene: TRBV28
d_gene: NA
j_gene: TRBJ2-7
CDR3aa: CASSFRRLRDEQYF
CDR3nt: TGTGCCAGCAGTTTTAGGCGATTAAGGGACGAGCAGTACTTC

abundance: NA
v_gene: TRBV11-2
d_gene: NA
j_gene: TRBJ2-2
CDR3aa: CASSSQGELFF
CDR3nt: TGTGCCAGCAGCTCCCAGGGGGAGCTGTTTTTT

abundance: NA
v_gene: TRBV2
d_gene: NA
j_gene: TRBJ1-1
CDR3aa: CASSASRQGTEAFF
CDR3nt: TGTGCCAGCAGTGCCTCTAGGCAGGGGACTGAAGCTTTCTTT

abundance: NA
v_gene: TRBV5-5
d_gene: NA
j_gene: TRBJ1-1
CDR3aa: CASSFLGQLNTEAFF
CDR3nt: TGTGCCAGCAGCTTCCTCGGACAGTTGAACACTGAAGCTTTCTTT

abundance: NA
v_gene: TRBV28
d_gene: TRBD2
j_gene: TRBJ2-7
CDR3aa: CASRQGGGAHEQYF
CDR3nt: TGTGCCAGCAGGCAGGGCGGGGGGGCCCACGAGCAGTACTTC

abundance: few
v_gene: TRBV20-1
d_gene: TRBD2
j_gene: TRBJ2-1
CDR3aa: CSARDLDPGTSGYNEQFF
CDR3nt: TGCAGTGCTAGAGATCTCGACCCCGGGACTAGCGGTTACAATGAGCAGTTCTTC

abundance: many
v_gene: TRBV7-2
d_gene: NA
j_gene: TRBJ1-5
CDR3aa: CASSPSSNSNQPQHF
CDR3nt: TGTGCCAGCAGCCCCAGCAGTAATAGCAATCAGCCCCAGCATTTT

abundance: NA
v_gene: TRBV18
d_gene: TRBD1
j_gene: TRBJ1-5
CDR3aa: CASQGQGIGQPQHF
CDR3nt: TGTGCCAGCCAGGGACAGGGAATCGGGCAGCCCCAGCATTTT

abundance: NA
v_gene: TRBV19
d_gene: TRBD1
j_gene: TRBJ2-3
CDR3aa: CASSSQGAMHGTQYF
CDR3nt: TGTGCCAGTAGTTCTCAGGGGGCCATGCACGGTACGCAGTATTTT

abundance: NA
v_gene: TRBV12-3/TRBV12-4
d_gene: NA
j_gene: TRBJ2-5
CDR3aa: CASSLTWGETQYF
CDR3nt: TGTGCCAGCAGCCTAACGTGGGGGGAGACCCAGTACTTC

abundance: few
v_gene: TRBV6-1
d_gene: NA
j_gene: TRBJ2-3
CDR3aa: CASSEAPLQGTDTQYF
CDR3nt: TGTGCCAGCAGTGAAGCCCCCCTGCAGGGCACAGATACGCAGTATTTT

abundance: NA
v_gene: TRBV10-2
d_gene: TRBD2
j_gene: TRBJ2-1
CDR3aa: CASLPISGGPYNEQFF
CDR3nt: TGCGCCAGCCTTCCTATTAGCGGGGGGCCCTACAATGAGCAGTTCTTC

abundance: few
v_gene: TRBV6-6
d_gene: NA
j_gene: TRBJ2-2
CDR3aa: CASSRPGVGELFF
CDR3nt: TGTGCCAGCAGCCGACCAGGGGTCGGGGAGCTGTTTTTT

abundance: NA
v_gene: TRBV7-9
d_gene: NA
j_gene: TRBJ2-7
CDR3aa: CASSPGGRFEQYF
CDR3nt: TGTGCCAGCAGCCCCGGAGGGAGGTTCGAGCAGTACTTC

abundance: NA
v_gene: TRBV10-3
d_gene: TRBD1
j_gene: TRBJ2-7
CDR3aa: CAISGTGTYEQYF
CDR3nt: TGTGCCATCAGCGGGACAGGGACCTACGAGCAGTACTTC

abundance: many
v_gene: TRBV7-2
d_gene: NA
j_gene: TRBJ2-3
CDR3aa: CASTKGDTQYF
CDR3nt: TGTGCCAGCACCAAAGGGGATACGCAGTATTTT

abundance: NA
v_gene: TRBV4-2
d_gene: NA
j_gene: TRBJ1-4
CDR3aa: CASSQLRGEKLFF
CDR3nt: TGTGCCAGCAGCCAACTGAGGGGTGAAAAACTGTTTTTT

abundance: NA
v_gene: TRBV2
d_gene: TRBD1
j_gene: TRBJ1-2
CDR3aa: CASKPGTGFSIGYTF
CDR3nt: TGTGCCAGCAAACCCGGGACAGGGTTTAGCATTGGCTACACCTTC

abundance: NA
v_gene: TRBV11-2
d_gene: NA
j_gene: TRBJ2-7
CDR3aa: CASSSYRGGLYEQYF
CDR3nt: TGTGCCAGCAGCTCTTACAGGGGGGGATTGTACGAGCAGTACTTC

abundance: NA
v_gene: TRBV6-1
d_gene: TRBD1
j_gene: TRBJ1-5
CDR3aa: CASSDPIRGQGYSNQPQHF
CDR3nt: TGTGCCAGCAGTGACCCGATCCGGGGACAGGGCTATAGCAATCAGCCCCAGCATTTT

abundance: NA
v_gene: TRBV6-5
d_gene: NA
j_gene: TRBJ2-3
CDR3aa: CASSYPSGTDTQYF
CDR3nt: TGTGCCAGCAGTTACCCCTCGGGGACAGATACGCAGTATTTT

abundance: NA
v_gene: TRBV6-1
d_gene: NA
j_gene: TRBJ2-6
CDR3aa: CASNYGSSGANVLTF
CDR3nt: TGTGCCAGCAACTATGGGAGCTCTGGGGCCAACGTCCTGACTTTC

abundance: NA
v_gene: TRBV11-2
d_gene: NA
j_gene: TRBJ2-3
CDR3aa: CASSLGVVWGADTQYF
CDR3nt: TGTGCCAGCAGCTTAGGGGTCGTCTGGGGGGCAGATACGCAGTATTTT

abundance: few
v_gene: TRBV12-3/TRBV12-4
d_gene: NA
j_gene: TRBJ1-1
CDR3aa: CASSPGTPTEAFF
CDR3nt: TGTGCCAGCAGTCCAGGGACTCCCACTGAAGCTTTCTTT

abundance: many
v_gene: TRBV7-2
d_gene: TRBD1
j_gene: TRBJ1-2
CDR3aa: CASTEAGQGRGYTF
CDR3nt: TGTGCCAGCACCGAGGCGGGACAGGGAAGAGGCTACACCTTC

abundance: NA
v_gene: TRBV11-2
d_gene: NA
j_gene: TRBJ1-5
CDR3aa: CASSLGPIQPQHF
CDR3nt: TGTGCCAGCAGCTTAGGTCCGATTCAGCCCCAGCATTTT

abundance: NA
v_gene: TRBV2
d_gene: NA
j_gene: TRBJ2-6
CDR3aa: CASRPRRNPIDGANVLTF
CDR3nt: TGTGCCAGCAGACCCCGACGGAACCCAATTGATGGGGCCAACGTCCTGACTTTC

abundance: NA
v_gene: TRBV20-1
d_gene: NA
j_gene: TRBJ2-1
CDR3aa: CSARTRGLEQFF
CDR3nt: TGCAGTGCCCGTACCCGGGGTCTTGAGCAGTTCTTC

abundance: NA
v_gene: TRBV12-3/TRBV12-4
d_gene: TRBD1
j_gene: TRBJ1-5
CDR3aa: CASSGDTGADPQHF
CDR3nt: TGTGCCAGCAGTGGGGACACAGGGGCGGATCCCCAGCATTTT

abundance: NA
v_gene: TRBV19
d_gene: NA
j_gene: TRBJ1-3
CDR3aa: CASSMGNTIYF
CDR3nt: TGTGCCAGTAGTATGGGTAACACCATATATTTT

abundance: once
v_gene: TRBV19
d_gene: TRBD2
j_gene: TRBJ2-1
CDR3aa: CASNLAGGINEQFF
CDR3nt: TGTGCCAGTAATCTAGCGGGAGGAATCAATGAGCAGTTCTTC